A selection of T cell receptor beta chains follows, all from one sample in a study of blood T cell repertoires in COVID-19. Assay: immunoSEQ multiplex PCR; the TCRdb copy retains only in-frame clones and omits some. The sample shows hundreds of thousands of clones, roughly 90% of them seen only once. Sequences were obtained from PBMCs or T cells enriched from blood (not recorded which). The receptors shown here come from a man between 60 and 70 years old who had recovered from COVID-19. The CDR3 runs from the conserved cysteine through the conserved F or W. The D gene is left open where the match is weak. Clone sizes are given selectively: once, few, many, or a class where the clone is expanded.

V	size	J	D	CDR3	DNA
TRBV7-2	-	TRBJ1-3	TRBD1	CASSSGTGWGNTIYF	TGTGCCAGCAGTTCCGGGACAGGGTGGGGAAACACCATATATTTT
TRBV6-5	few	TRBJ1-2	-	CASSDAGNYGYTF	TGTGCCAGCAGCGATGCAGGGAACTATGGCTACACCTTC
TRBV14	-	TRBJ1-1	TRBD1	CASSQDSGQMNTEAFF	TGTGCCAGCAGCCAAGATTCGGGACAGATGAACACTGAAGCTTTCTTT
TRBV2	-	TRBJ1-1	-	CASSPDRSLPEAFF	TGTGCCAGCAGTCCCGACAGGTCGTTGCCTGAAGCTTTCTTT
TRBV24-1	-	TRBJ1-2	TRBD1	CATSDPDRGYGYTF	TGTGCCACCAGTGACCCCGACAGGGGCTATGGCTACACCTTC
TRBV5-1	-	TRBJ1-1	-	CASSLVAGMNTEAFF	TGCGCCAGCAGCTTGGTTGCTGGCATGAACACTGAAGCTTTCTTT
TRBV10-1	-	TRBJ2-2	-	CASSDRKTGELFF	TGCGCCAGCAGTGACAGAAAGACCGGGGAGCTGTTTTTT
TRBV3-1/TRBV3-2	-	TRBJ2-2	TRBD1	CASSSGTGRTGELFF	TGTGCCAGCAGCTCCGGGACAGGGAGGACCGGGGAGCTGTTTTTT
TRBV19	once	TRBJ1-3	-	CASSVPGPGNTIYF	TGTGCCAGTAGTGTCCCTGGCCCCGGAAACACCATATATTTT
TRBV2	-	TRBJ2-5	-	CASSLGWTVTQETQYF	TGTGCCAGCAGCCTGGGCTGGACAGTCACTCAAGAGACCCAGTACTTC
TRBV29-1	-	TRBJ1-2	TRBD1	CSSGDRRDGYTF	TGCAGTTCTGGGGACAGGAGGGATGGCTACACCTTC
TRBV19	-	TRBJ2-3	TRBD2	CASRTGGADTQYF	TGTGCCAGTAGGACGGGAGGGGCAGATACGCAGTATTTT
TRBV11-3	-	TRBJ2-1	TRBD2	CASSSGLAGTTGSYNEQFF	TGTGCCAGCAGCTCGGGACTAGCGGGGACAACCGGTTCCTACAATGAGCAGTTCTTC
TRBV6-5	-	TRBJ1-1	-	CASSYGTEAFF	TGTGCCAGCAGTTACGGGACAGAAGCTTTCTTT
TRBV19	-	TRBJ1-6	TRBD1	CASNLGQVGSPLHF	TGTGCCAGTAATCTCGGACAGGTGGGTTCACCCCTCCACTTT
TRBV7-2	-	TRBJ2-5	TRBD2	CASSNIKGLAPQETQYF	TGTGCCAGCAGCAACATAAAGGGACTAGCGCCCCAAGAGACCCAGTACTTC
TRBV24-1	-	TRBJ2-2	-	CATSDSRQFSGELFF	TGTGCCACCAGTGATTCGAGACAGTTCAGCGGGGAGCTGTTTTTT
TRBV6-6	-	TRBJ2-3	-	CASRPRGRSTDTQYF	TGTGCCAGCAGACCCAGGGGCCGTAGCACAGATACGCAGTATTTT
TRBV29-1	-	TRBJ1-6	-	CSVEEGIGSPLHF	TGCAGCGTTGAGGAGGGGATCGGTTCACCCCTCCACTTT
TRBV9	-	TRBJ1-2	TRBD1	CASSATGTVYGYTF	TGTGCCAGCAGCGCGACCGGGACAGTCTATGGCTACACCTTC
TRBV18	-	TRBJ2-2	-	CASSGVLDTNTGELFF	TGTGCCAGCTCAGGGGTGTTGGACACAAACACCGGGGAGCTGTTTTTT
TRBV12-3/TRBV12-4	-	TRBJ2-7	-	CASSVGYEQYF	TGTGCCAGCTCCGTCGGGTACGAGCAGTACTTC
TRBV10-1	-	TRBJ2-1	-	CASSGAGLYNEQFF	TGCGCCAGCAGTGGGGCCGGACTTTACAATGAGCAGTTCTTC
TRBV5-1	-	TRBJ2-1	-	CASSVGTPNGGEQFF	TGCGCCAGCTCAGTCGGGACCCCAAACGGGGGTGAGCAGTTCTTC
TRBV28	-	TRBJ1-6	-	CASSLGPGLYSPLHF	TGTGCCAGCAGTTTAGGACCGGGGTTGTATTCACCCCTCCACTTT
TRBV5-1	-	TRBJ2-1	-	CASSLEGGASYNEQFF	TGCGCCAGCAGCTTGGAGGGCGGGGCCTCCTACAATGAGCAGTTCTTC
TRBV13	once	TRBJ1-1	-	CASSLNGRPHEAFF	TGTGCCAGCAGCCTCAACGGGAGGCCCCATGAAGCTTTCTTT
TRBV3-1/TRBV3-2	-	TRBJ1-1	-	CASSQVSGNTEAFF	TGTGCCAGCAGCCAAGTCAGCGGAAACACTGAAGCTTTCTTT
TRBV2	-	TRBJ1-5	-	CASSEFGGAGQPQHF	TGTGCCAGCAGTGAATTCGGGGGGGCGGGGCAGCCCCAGCATTTT
TRBV5-1	-	TRBJ1-4	TRBD1	CASSFRAGGTNEKLFF	TGCGCCAGCAGCTTCCGGGCAGGGGGAACTAATGAAAAACTGTTTTTT
TRBV11-2	-	TRBJ1-2	-	CASSPPGQPYGYTF	TGTGCCAGCAGCCCCCCCGGACAGCCATATGGCTACACCTTC
TRBV4-2	once	TRBJ1-5	-	CASSQDWGRNNQPQHF	TGTGCCAGCAGCCAAGATTGGGGCAGGAACAATCAGCCCCAGCATTTT
TRBV6-2/TRBV6-3	-	TRBJ2-7	TRBD2	CASSHSTSAGYEQYF	TGTGCCAGCAGTCATTCGACTAGCGCTGGGTACGAGCAGTACTTC
TRBV18	-	TRBJ2-1	TRBD1	CASSPLTGGYNEQFF	TGTGCCAGCTCACCGCTGACAGGGGGGTACAATGAGCAGTTCTTC
TRBV19	-	TRBJ1-2	TRBD1	CASSIGQAGYGYTF	TGTGCCAGTAGTATCGGACAGGCCGGCTATGGCTACACCTTC
TRBV15	-	TRBJ1-1	-	CATSRDRHTEAFF	TGTGCCACCAGCAGAGATCGTCACACTGAAGCTTTCTTT
TRBV12-5	-	TRBJ2-5	TRBD2	CASGPGTSGDPGRETQYF	TGTGCTAGTGGTCCCGGGACTAGCGGGGACCCAGGGCGAGAGACCCAGTACTTC
TRBV3-1/TRBV3-2	-	TRBJ2-4	TRBD2	CASSQETSGSPPRNIQYF	TGTGCCAGCAGCCAAGAGACTAGCGGGAGCCCTCCCAGAAACATTCAGTACTTC
TRBV11-3	-	TRBJ2-2	TRBD2	CASSYRGRSLAGWTGELFF	TGTGCCAGCAGCTACAGGGGCCGGTCGCTAGCGGGATGGACCGGGGAGCTGTTTTTT
TRBV6-5	-	TRBJ1-5	-	CASSPGLLSNQPQHF	TGTGCCAGCAGTCCGGGACTGCTTAGCAATCAGCCCCAGCATTTT
TRBV5-6	-	TRBJ1-1	TRBD1	CASRTGLYTEAFF	TGTGCCAGCAGGACAGGGCTGTACACTGAAGCTTTCTTT
TRBV11-3	-	TRBJ2-5	TRBD2	CASSATGTRKETQYF	TGTGCCAGCAGCGCAACCGGGACTAGAAAAGAGACCCAGTACTTC
TRBV11-2	-	TRBJ2-7	TRBD2	CASSPGLAGGQANEQYF	TGTGCCAGCAGCCCAGGACTAGCGGGGGGGCAGGCCAACGAGCAGTACTTC
TRBV5-1	-	TRBJ2-7	-	CASSLADSHEQYF	TGCGCCAGCAGCTTGGCCGACAGTCACGAGCAGTACTTC
TRBV6-2/TRBV6-3	-	TRBJ1-4	TRBD1	CASSPGGANEKLFF	TGTGCCAGCAGCCCAGGGGGAGCGAATGAAAAACTGTTTTTT
TRBV15	once	TRBJ2-5	-	CATSMTVQETQYF	TGTGCCACCAGCATGACAGTCCAAGAGACCCAGTACTTC
TRBV19	-	TRBJ2-7	-	CASSSGEHYEQYF	TGTGCCAGTAGTTCGGGAGAACACTACGAGCAGTACTTC
TRBV7-9	-	TRBJ1-1	-	CASSLDTNTEAFF	TGTGCCAGCAGCTTAGACACGAACACTGAAGCTTTCTTT
TRBV12-5	-	TRBJ2-1	TRBD2	CASALGGKPNNEQFF	TGTGCTAGTGCCTTGGGAGGGAAGCCAAACAATGAGCAGTTCTTC